A selection of T cell receptor beta chains follows, all from one sample in a study of metastatic and nonmetastatic thyroid tumors. TCRdb re-called the PCR reads through MiXCR. The sample includes roughly 48,000 clones, approximately 24% seen only once; the top ten take roughly 3.8%. Sequencing was carried out using blood. The receptors shown here come from a male donor with papillary thyroid cancer or a benign thyroid nodule (not recorded which). Some clones in this sample may be carry-over from other donors' samples. Both conserved end residues are part of each CDR3. The D gene is left open where the match is weak. Clone size is shown for a subset of rows, as once, few, many or a class of expanded clone.

V gene,clone size,J gene,D gene,CDR3 protein,CDR3 DNA
TRBV18,NA,TRBJ1-4,NA,CASSPNEDGGNEKLFF,TGTGCCAGCTCACCAAACGAGGACGGGGGGAATGAAAAACTGTTTTTT
TRBV18,many,TRBJ1-5,TRBD1,CASSQATGGNQPQHF,TGTGCCAGCTCGCAAGCGACAGGGGGCAATCAGCCCCAGCATTTT
TRBV18,many,TRBJ1-4,NA,CASSPPIKDEKLFF,TGTGCCAGCTCACCACCGATAAAGGACGAAAAACTGTTTTTT
TRBV19,few,TRBJ1-6,TRBD1,CASRRPGTGGPLHF,TGTGCCAGTAGACGTCCCGGGACAGGGGGACCCCTCCACTTT
TRBV19,many,TRBJ2-4,NA,CASQADLAKNIQYF,TGTGCCAGCCAGGCGGACCTAGCCAAAAACATTCAGTACTTC
TRBV2,many,TRBJ1-1,NA,CASNLGGKEAFF,TGTGCCAGCAACCTGGGGGGGAAGGAGGCTTTCTTT
TRBV7-9,NA,TRBJ2-7,NA,CASSLAENSYEQYF,TGTGCCAGCAGCTTAGCAGAGAACTCCTACGAGCAGTACTTC
TRBV18,once,TRBJ2-7,NA,CDSSRGSSYEQYF,TGTGACAGCTCACGGGGGAGCTCCTACGAGCAGTACTTC
TRBV29-1,NA,TRBJ2-7,TRBD1,CSVDQGGASSEQYF,TGCAGCGTTGATCAAGGGGGCGCCTCGTCTGAGCAGTACTTC
TRBV9,NA,TRBJ1-4,NA,CASSVGGNEKLIF,TGTGCCAGCAGCGTAGGGGGAAATGAAAAACTGATTTTT
TRBV5-8,many,TRBJ2-1,TRBD2,CASRRGGDEQFF,TGTGCCAGCAGGCGGGGGGGCGATGAGCAGTTCTTC
TRBV20-1,many,TRBJ2-1,NA,CSARDAGKGNEQFF,TGCAGTGCAAGAGATGCAGGGAAAGGTAATGAGCAGTTCTTC
TRBV6-1,many,TRBJ1-3,NA,CASSRERNSGNTIYF,TGTGCCAGCAGTAGGGAGAGGAACTCTGGAAACACCATATATTTT
TRBV20-1,many,TRBJ1-6,TRBD1,CSAKKDRVASPLHF,TGCAGTGCTAAAAAAGACAGGGTGGCTTCACCCCTCCACTTT
TRBV20-1,NA,TRBJ2-3,TRBD2,CSIPSGSTDTQYF,TGCAGTATTCCTAGCGGGAGCACAGATACGCAGTATTTT
TRBV19,many,TRBJ2-7,NA,CASRSKGAYEQYF,TGTGCCAGTCGGAGTAAGGGTGCCTACGAGCAGTACTTC
TRBV2,many,TRBJ2-2,TRBD2,CASSDPAGVNTGELFF,TGTGCCAGCAGCGACCCCGCGGGGGTTAACACCGGGGAGCTGTTTTTT
TRBV6-1,many,TRBJ1-1,NA,CASSPGTTGNTEAFF,TGTGCCAGCAGTCCCGGAACCACAGGGAACACTGAAGCTTTCTTT
TRBV27,many,TRBJ2-2,TRBD2,CASQESGGANTGELFF,TGTGCCAGCCAGGAGAGCGGGGGAGCGAACACCGGGGAGCTGTTTTTT
TRBV19,few,TRBJ1-5,TRBD1,CASHSPGGGQPQHF,TGTGCCAGCCATAGTCCAGGGGGAGGACAGCCCCAGCATTTT
TRBV6-1,few,TRBJ2-3,NA,CASYGVRTDTQYF,TGTGCCAGTTACGGGGTCCGCACAGATACGCAGTATTTT
TRBV11-2,NA,TRBJ1-3,NA,CASSLDPSGNTIYF,TGTGCCAGCAGCTTAGATCCCTCTGGAAACACCATATATTTT
TRBV7-9,many,TRBJ2-2,NA,CASSLDSNTGELFF,TGTGCCAGCAGCTTAGACAGCAACACCGGGGAGCTGTTTTTT
TRBV12-3/TRBV12-4,few,TRBJ2-2,NA,CASISLGAGRTGELFF,TGTGCCAGCATTTCCCTCGGGGCGGGTCGAACCGGGGAGCTGTTTTTT
TRBV30,many,TRBJ2-2,NA,CAWSVLFPGPTGELFF,TGTGCCTGGAGTGTACTTTTTCCGGGGCCCACCGGGGAGCTGTTTTTT
TRBV5-1,NA,TRBJ2-7,NA,CASSLAGVNEQYF,TGCGCCAGCAGCTTGGCAGGGGTGAACGAGCAGTACTTC
TRBV2,many,TRBJ1-6,TRBD1,CASSGDRGLSPLHF,TGTGCCAGCAGTGGGGACAGGGGCTTGTCACCCCTCCACTTT
TRBV20-1,many,TRBJ2-2,NA,CSARDRSNTGELFF,TGCAGTGCTAGAGACAGATCGAACACCGGGGAGCTGTTTTTT
TRBV6-2/TRBV6-3,few,TRBJ2-7,NA,CATLANEQYF,TGTGCCACCCTAGCAAACGAGCAGTACTTC
TRBV5-1,NA,TRBJ1-1,NA,CASIPQGPENTEAFF,TGCGCCAGCATCCCGCAGGGTCCTGAGAACACTGAAGCTTTCTTT
TRBV6-1,many,TRBJ2-7,TRBD1,CASSEGQTTYEQYF,TGTGCCAGCAGTGAGGGACAGACTACCTACGAGCAGTACTTC
TRBV7-3,many,TRBJ2-3,NA,CASSLVRGRTDTQYF,TGTGCCAGCAGCTTGGTCCGGGGACGCACAGATACGCAGTATTTT
TRBV18,many,TRBJ2-7,NA,CASSPSQGYEQYF,TGTGCCAGCTCACCGTCACAGGGATACGAGCAGTACTTC
TRBV19,many,TRBJ2-4,TRBD2,CASSIVGGTIAKNIQYF,TGTGCCAGTAGTATAGTTGGGGGGACTATAGCCAAAAACATTCAGTACTTC
TRBV7-3,many,TRBJ2-7,NA,CASSLAPGYSYEQYF,TGTGCCAGCAGCTTAGCCCCAGGGTATTCCTACGAGCAGTACTTC
TRBV7-3,many,TRBJ2-7,NA,CASSAGSSSTYEQYF,TGTGCCAGCTCCGCTGGGAGCAGCTCAACCTACGAGCAGTACTTC
TRBV15,NA,TRBJ2-5,NA,CATSGIAGETQYF,TGTGCCACCAGCGGAATAGCTGGCGAGACCCAGTACTTC
TRBV4-2,many,TRBJ2-1,NA,CASSFRGYNEQFF,TGTGCCAGCAGTTTTAGAGGGTACAATGAGCAGTTCTTC
TRBV27,many,TRBJ1-5,NA,CASSLSNSQPQHF,TGTGCCAGCAGTTTATCGAATAGCCAGCCCCAGCATTTT
TRBV7-2,NA,TRBJ2-7,TRBD1,CASSFTGGEQYF,TGTGCCAGCAGCTTTACAGGGGGGGAGCAGTACTTC
TRBV27,many,TRBJ2-1,NA,CASSLGYYNEQFF,TGTGCCAGCAGTTTAGGGTACTACAATGAGCAGTTCTTC
TRBV5-5,NA,TRBJ2-7,NA,CASSLVGTYEQYF,TGTGCCAGCAGCTTGGTTGGGACCTACGAGCAGTACTTC
TRBV30,medium-sized,TRBJ2-7,NA,CAWSGGYEQYF,TGTGCCTGGAGTGGGGGGTACGAGCAGTACTTC
TRBV30,NA,TRBJ1-3,NA,CAWSVSGALGNTIYF,TGTGCCTGGAGTGTTTCGGGGGCGCTCGGAAACACCATATATTTT
TRBV3-1,many,TRBJ2-5,TRBD2,CASSRRFAGGPKTQYF,TGTGCCAGCAGCCGACGGTTTGCGGGGGGGCCGAAGACCCAGTACTTC
TRBV5-4,NA,TRBJ1-1,NA,CASSLDGAKDTEAFF,TGTGCCAGCAGCTTGGATGGGGCTAAGGACACTGAAGCTTTCTTT
TRBV5-1,many,TRBJ1-4,TRBD1,CASRGQGAATNEKLFF,TGCGCCAGCAGAGGACAGGGAGCCGCAACTAATGAAAAACTGTTTTTT